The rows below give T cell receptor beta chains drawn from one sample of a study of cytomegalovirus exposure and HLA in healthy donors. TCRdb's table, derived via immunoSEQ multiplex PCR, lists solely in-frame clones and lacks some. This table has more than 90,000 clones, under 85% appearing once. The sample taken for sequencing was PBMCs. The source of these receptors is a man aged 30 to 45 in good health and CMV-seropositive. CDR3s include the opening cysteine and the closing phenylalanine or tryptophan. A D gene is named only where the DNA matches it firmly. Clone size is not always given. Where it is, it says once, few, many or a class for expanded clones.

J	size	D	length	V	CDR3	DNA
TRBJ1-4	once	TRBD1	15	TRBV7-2	CASSFGLAGGEKLFF	TGTGCCAGCAGCTTTGGTTTGGCAGGGGGAGAAAAACTGTTTTTT
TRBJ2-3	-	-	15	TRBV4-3	CASTLELRWSDTQYF	TGCGCCAGCACGCTCGAGCTCCGGTGGTCAGATACGCAGTATTTT
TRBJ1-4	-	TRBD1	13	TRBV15	CATSRDQGGELFF	TGTGCCACCAGCAGAGATCAGGGGGGAGAACTGTTTTTT
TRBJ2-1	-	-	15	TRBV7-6	CASSRGTGAYNEQFF	TGTGCCAGCAGCCGTGGGACGGGAGCCTACAATGAGCAGTTCTTC
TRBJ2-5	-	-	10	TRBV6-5	CAGRGETQYF	TGTGCCGGGAGAGGAGAGACCCAGTACTTC
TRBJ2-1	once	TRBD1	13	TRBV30	CAWSQPIQGQQFF	TGTGCCTGGAGTCAACCGATACAGGGGCAGCAGTTCTTC
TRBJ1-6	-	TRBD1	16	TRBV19	CASSTSDRGENSPLHF	TGTGCCAGTAGTACAAGCGACAGGGGGGAGAATTCACCCCTCCACTTT
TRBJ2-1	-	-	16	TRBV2	CASSEQSDLVSNEQFF	TGTGCCAGCAGTGAACAATCGGACTTAGTCAGCAATGAGCAGTTCTTC
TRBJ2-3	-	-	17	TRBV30	CAWSTPRQYLSTDTQYF	TGTGCCTGGTCTACCCCCCGACAGTACCTAAGCACAGATACGCAGTATTTT
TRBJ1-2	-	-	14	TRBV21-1	CASSKGVRVYGYTF	TGTGCCAGCAGCAAAGGGGTCCGGGTCTATGGCTACACCTTC
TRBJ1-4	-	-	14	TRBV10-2	CASKRTQGGEKLFF	TGCGCCAGCAAGAGGACACAGGGCGGTGAAAAACTGTTTTTT
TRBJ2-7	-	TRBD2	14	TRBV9	CASSPRGGTYEQYF	TGTGCCAGCAGCCCACGGGGGGGGACCTACGAGCAGTACTTC
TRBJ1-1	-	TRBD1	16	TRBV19	CASSPLPQGGNTEAFF	TGTGCCAGTAGTCCCCTCCCGCAGGGGGGGAACACTGAAGCTTTCTTT
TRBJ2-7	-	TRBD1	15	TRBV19	CASSIGLGQGYEQYF	TGTGCCAGTAGTATAGGGTTAGGACAGGGCTACGAGCAGTACTTC
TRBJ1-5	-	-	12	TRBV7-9	CSSSAAQQPQHF	TGTTCCAGCAGCGCCGCACAGCAGCCCCAGCATTTT
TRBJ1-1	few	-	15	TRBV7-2	CASSRVGRGDTEAFF	TGTGCCAGCAGCAGAGTAGGCAGGGGAGACACTGAAGCTTTCTTT
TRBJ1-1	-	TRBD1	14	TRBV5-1	CASSQRGLDTEAFF	TGCGCCAGCTCCCAAAGGGGGCTGGACACTGAAGCTTTCTTT
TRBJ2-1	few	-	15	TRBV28	CASSVWQGPYNEQFF	TGTGCCAGCAGTGTGTGGCAGGGTCCCTACAATGAGCAGTTCTTC
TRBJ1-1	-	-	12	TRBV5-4	CASSLRNTEAFF	TGTGCCAGCAGCCTCAGGAACACTGAAGCTTTCTTT
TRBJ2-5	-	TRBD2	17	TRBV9	CASSEAPLAGDIETQYF	TGTGCCAGCAGCGAGGCTCCGCTAGCGGGGGATATAGAGACCCAGTACTTC
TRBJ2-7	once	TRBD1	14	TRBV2	CASEGTGETYEQYF	TGTGCCAGCGAAGGGACAGGAGAAACCTACGAGCAGTACTTC
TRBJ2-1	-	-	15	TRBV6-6	CASSYSGGAANEQFF	TGTGCCAGCAGTTACTCCGGCGGGGCGGCCAATGAGCAGTTCTTC
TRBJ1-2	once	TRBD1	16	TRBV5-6	CASSLGTGGRNYGYTF	TGTGCCAGCAGCCTAGGGACAGGGGGCCGTAACTATGGCTACACCTTC
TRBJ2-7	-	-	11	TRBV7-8	CASSPHYEQYF	TGTGCCAGCAGCCCCCACTACGAGCAGTACTTC
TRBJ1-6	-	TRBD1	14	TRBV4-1	CASSQMGTASPLHF	TGCGCCAGCAGCCAAATGGGGACAGCCTCACCCCTCCACTTT
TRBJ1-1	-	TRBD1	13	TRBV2	CASTEQGGAEAFF	TGTGCCAGCACCGAACAGGGGGGTGCTGAAGCTTTCTTT
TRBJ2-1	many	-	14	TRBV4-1	CASSQEETRHEQFF	TGCGCCAGCAGCCAAGAGGAGACTAGACATGAGCAGTTCTTC
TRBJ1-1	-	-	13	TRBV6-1	CASSGRGNTEAFF	TGTGCCAGCAGTGGAAGGGGGAACACTGAGGCTTTCTTT
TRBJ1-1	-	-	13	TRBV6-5	CASSRSGATEAFF	TGTGCCAGCAGTCGATCAGGCGCCACTGAAGCTTTCTTT
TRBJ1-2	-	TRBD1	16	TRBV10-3	CAISDPGQELRHGYTF	TGTGCCATCAGTGACCCGGGACAGGAGTTAAGGCATGGCTACACCTTC
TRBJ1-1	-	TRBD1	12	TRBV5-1	CASSRTGKEAFF	TGCGCCAGCAGCCGGACAGGGAAAGAAGCTTTCTTT
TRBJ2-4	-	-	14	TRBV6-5	CASSYRTTVGIQYF	TGTGCCAGCAGTTACCGGACTACCGTGGGCATTCAGTACTTC
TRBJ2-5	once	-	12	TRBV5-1	CASSLGERQPHF	TGCGCCAGCAGCTTGGGGGAGCGCCAGCCCCACTTC
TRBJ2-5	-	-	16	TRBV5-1	CASTRGRGSGQETQYF	TGCGCCAGCACCAGGGGGCGCGGTAGCGGGCAAGAGACCCAGTACTTC
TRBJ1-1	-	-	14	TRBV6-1	CATLQSTENTEAFF	TGTGCCACCTTACAGTCTACAGAGAACACTGAAGCTTTCTTT
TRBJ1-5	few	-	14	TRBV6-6	CVSSAGDGNQPQHF	TGTGTCAGCAGTGCAGGCGACGGCAATCAGCCCCAGCATTTT
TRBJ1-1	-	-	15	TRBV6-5	CASSRTGSRDTEAFF	TGTGCCAGCAGCCGTACCGGGTCGCGGGACACTGAAGCTTTCTTT
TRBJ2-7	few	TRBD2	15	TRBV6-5	CASRTSGGTAYEQYF	TGTGCCAGCAGGACTAGCGGGGGGACAGCCTACGAGCAGTACTTC
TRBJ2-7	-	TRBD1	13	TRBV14	CASPTGYSYEQYF	TGTGCCAGCCCGACAGGGTATTCCTACGAGCAGTACTTC
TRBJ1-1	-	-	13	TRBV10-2	CASRLAGNTEAFF	TGCGCCAGCAGGCTGGCGGGGAACACTGAAGCTTTCTTT
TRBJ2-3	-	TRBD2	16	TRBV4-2	CASSQAAGNPADTQYF	TGTGCCAGCAGCCAGGCAGCGGGAAATCCCGCAGATACGCAGTATTTT
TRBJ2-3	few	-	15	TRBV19	CASSIGGGGTDTQYF	TGTGCCAGTAGTATAGGTGGGGGCGGCACAGATACGCAGTATTTT
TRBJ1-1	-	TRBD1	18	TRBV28	CASSLYRGWTGMNTEAFF	TGTGCCAGCAGTTTATACCGAGGTTGGACAGGCATGAACACTGAAGCTTTCTTT
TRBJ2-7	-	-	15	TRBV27	CASSPLARGAYEQYF	TGTGCCAGCAGCCCTTTGGCCAGGGGCGCCTACGAGCAGTACTTC
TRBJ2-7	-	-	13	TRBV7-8	CASSPVDRREQYF	TGTGCCAGCAGCCCGGTGGACAGACGGGAGCAGTACTTC
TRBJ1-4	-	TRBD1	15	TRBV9	CASSGGTGANEKLFF	TGTGCCAGCAGCGGGGGGACAGGGGCTAATGAAAAACTGTTTTTT
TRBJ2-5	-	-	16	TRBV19	CASRPNPTVLGETQYF	TGTGCCAGTAGGCCCAATCCGACAGTCCTCGGGGAGACCCAGTACTTC
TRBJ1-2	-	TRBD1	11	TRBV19	CASGQGTGYTF	TGTGCCAGCGGACAGGGGACTGGCTACACCTTC
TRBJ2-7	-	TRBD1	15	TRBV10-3	CAISESPGQTNEQYF	TGTGCCATCAGTGAGTCGCCGGGACAGACAAACGAGCAGTACTTC
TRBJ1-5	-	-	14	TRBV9	CASSTGLSNQPQHF	TGTGCCAGCAGTACAGGGCTGAGCAATCAGCCCCAGCATTTT
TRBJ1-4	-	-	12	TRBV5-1	CASSLDLEKLFF	TGCGCCAGCAGCTTGGATCTTGAAAAACTGTTTTTT